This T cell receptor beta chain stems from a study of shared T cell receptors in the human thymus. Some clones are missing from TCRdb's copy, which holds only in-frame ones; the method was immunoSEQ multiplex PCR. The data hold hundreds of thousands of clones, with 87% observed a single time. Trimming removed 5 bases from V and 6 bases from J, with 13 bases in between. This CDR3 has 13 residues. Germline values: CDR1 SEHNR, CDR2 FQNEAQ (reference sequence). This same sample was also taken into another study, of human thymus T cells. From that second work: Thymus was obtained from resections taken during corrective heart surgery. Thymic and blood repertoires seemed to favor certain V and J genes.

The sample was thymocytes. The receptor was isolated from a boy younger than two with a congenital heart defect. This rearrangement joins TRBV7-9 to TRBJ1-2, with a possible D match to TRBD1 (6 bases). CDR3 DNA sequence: TGTGCCAGCAGCCCCCGGACAGACAATGGCTACACCTTC. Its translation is CASSPRTDNGYTF.